The 27 T cell receptor beta chains presented below share a single source sample, sequenced in a study of blood T cell repertoires in COVID-19. TCRdb keeps only in-frame clones here, not all; method: immunoSEQ multiplex PCR. The sample lists about 150,000 clones, 75% to 90% seen once, with more than 14% in the top ten. Specimen: peripheral blood. The receptors were gathered from a woman between 40 and 50 years old with acute or convalescent COVID-19.

The chain uses TRBV5-1 and TRBJ2-3; D not certain. The CDR3 runs to 15 residues. Trimming pared 0 bases from V and 2 bases from J, leaving 10 bases between. CDR1 and CDR2 from the germline V gene are SGHRS and YFSETQ. CDR3: CASSLASSFTDTQYF. DNA for the CDR3: TGCGCCAGCAGCTTGGCTTCTAGTTTCACAGATACGCAGTATTTT.

As for this clone: Mismatch with germline at one junction end may stem from a read error. The rearrangement joins TRBV7-7 to TRBJ1-5; TRBD1 might be the D (5 bases). The CDR3 length is 15 residues. Per germline, CDR1 SSHAT and CDR2 FNYEAQ (reference sequence). CDR3 sequence reads: CASSFKQDSNQPQHF. CDR3 DNA sequence: TGTGCTAGCAGCTTTAAACAGGATAGCAATCAGCCCCAGCATTTT.

The chain recombines TRBV5-6 with TRBJ1-2; D possibly corresponds to TRBD1 (5 bases). The CDR3 runs to 14 residues. V lost 1 base and J 4 bases, leaving 11 bases between the germline ends. Looked up from germline, CDR1 is SGHDT and CDR2 is YYEEEE. The CDR3 DNA reads TGTGCCAGCAGCTTGTCGCAGGGAACCTATGGCTACACCTTC. This encodes CASSLSQGTYGYTF. The variable domain in full, with the rest retrieved from reference TRBV5-6 and TRBJ1-2, is DAGVTQSPTHLIKTRGQQVTLRCSPKSGHDTVSWYQQALGQGPQFIFQYYEEEERQRGNFPDRFSGHQFPNYSSELNVNALLLGDSALYLCASSLSQGTYGYTFGSGTRLTVV.

This chain uses TRBV5-1 with TRBJ1-5, with D tentatively TRBD1 (5 bases). V shed 4 bases and J shed 0 bases, with 11 bases lying between them. The CDR3 totals 15 residues. Germline V gene sequence: CDR1 SGHRS, CDR2 YFSETQ. The CDR3 loop reads CASSVGGTSNQPQHF. For the CDR3, the DNA is TGCGCCAGCAGCGTCGGGGGTACTAGCAATCAGCCCCAGCATTTT.

V gene TRBV7-8 combines with J gene TRBJ2-5; TRBD2 aligns across 7 bases. Unmatched junction bases numbered 3, after V lost 3 bases and J lost 5 bases. Germline CDR1 reads SGHVS; CDR2 reads FQNEAQ. The CDR3 sequence is 13 residues long. The CDR3 loop is CASSFQGGETQYF. CDR3 coding DNA: TGTGCCAGCAGCTTTCAGGGAGGGGAGACCCAGTACTTC.

The J gene is TRBJ2-7, the V gene TRBV27; D possibly corresponds to TRBD2 (6 bases). CDR1 and CDR2 (germline): MNHEY, SMNVEV (reference sequence). The CDR3 is made up of 17 amino acids. V gave up 7 bases and J gave up 0 bases, with 22 bases separating them. The CDR3 bases are TGTGCCAGCACCCAAAAAGCCGGGACTCCGAGCTCCTACGAGCAGTACTTC. Encoded protein: CASTQKAGTPSSYEQYF.

Points on this clone: The sample holds other DNA sequences that translate to the same CDR3. This chain joins TRBV28 and TRBJ2-2; no clear D gene. This CDR3 has 12 residues. V shed 2 bases and J shed 4 bases, with 2 bases lying between them. CDR1 is MDHEN, CDR2 SYDVKM, per germline. The CDR3, as DNA: TGTGCCAGCAGTTTACGCACCGGGGAGCTGTTTTTT. This sequence encodes CASSLRTGELFF. The complete variable domain, with remaining parts taken from reference TRBV28 and TRBJ2-2, reads DVKVTQSSRYLVKRTGEKVFLECVQDMDHENMFWYRQDPGLGLRLIYFSYDVKMKEKGDIPEGYSVSREKKERFSLILESASTNQTSMYLCASSLRTGELFFGEGSRLTVL.

The chain uses TRBV30 and TRBJ2-7; TRBD1 matches at 7 bases. This CDR3 is 13 amino acids long. Germline V gives CDR1 GTSNPN, CDR2 SVGIG (reference sequence). V lost 4 bases and J lost 2; bases outside the gene matches: 5. CDR3 in DNA: TGTGCCTGGACTTCCGGGACAGCCTACGAGCAGTACTTC. It specifies CAWTSGTAYEQYF. Using reference TRBV30 and TRBJ2-7 for the parts outside the CDR3, the full variable domain is SQTIHQWPATLVQPVGSPLSLECTVEGTSNPNLYWYRQAAGRGLQLLFYSVGIGQISSEVPQNLSASRPQDRQFILSSKKLLLSDSGFYLCAWTSGTAYEQYFGPGTRLTVT.

J is TRBJ1-2 and V is TRBV13; D is perhaps TRBD1 (5 bases). The germline gives CDR1 PRHDT, CDR2 FYEKMQ (reference sequence). Trimming removed 7 bases at V and 5 bases at J, with 17 bases between. The CDR3 sequence is 14 residues long. The chain's CDR3 is CASTPNRQGYGYTF. The CDR3, as DNA: TGTGCCAGCACCCCTAACCGCCAGGGTTATGGCTACACCTTC.

DNA of the CDR3: TGTGCCAGCAGTTTACAGGGGACAATCGGGGCCAACGTCCTGACTTTC. As protein: CASSLQGTIGANVLTF. The chain couples TRBV28 to TRBJ2-6; tentative D call: TRBD1 (6 bases). V was trimmed by 2 bases and J by 4 bases, leaving 12 bases between them. This CDR3 has 16 residues. Germline loops: CDR1 MDHEN, CDR2 SYDVKM. The complete variable domain, with remaining parts taken from reference TRBV28 and TRBJ2-6, reads DVKVTQSSRYLVKRTGEKVFLECVQDMDHENMFWYRQDPGLGLRLIYFSYDVKMKEKGDIPEGYSVSREKKERFSLILESASTNQTSMYLCASSLQGTIGANVLTFGAGSRLTVL.

This clone was counted a few times. The chain carries TRBV7-2 and TRBJ1-5; 7 nucleotides match TRBD1. Germline lookup yields CDR1 SGHTA and CDR2 FQGNSA. The CDR3 loop spans 15 amino acids. V trimming: 5 bases; J trimming: 3 bases; junction bases outside the gene matches: 7. CDR3 amino acids: CASSQGDSNNQPQHF. CDR3 bases: TGTGCCAGCAGCCAGGGGGACTCAAACAATCAGCCCCAGCATTTT.

The genes are TRBV5-1 and TRBJ2-3, with TRBD2 identical over 7 bases. The V and J ends lost 3 bases and 2 bases, in that order; junction bases with no gene match: 9. The length of the CDR3 is 16 residues. Per germline, CDR1 SGHRS and CDR2 YFSETQ. The CDR3 sequence: CASSSSPGDYTDTQYF. The CDR3, as DNA: TGCGCCAGCAGCTCCTCCCCCGGGGACTACACAGATACGCAGTATTTT.

The sample holds one count of this clone. This sequence joins TRBV7-8 and TRBJ2-1, with 14 bases fitting TRBD2. Trimming cost V 5 bases and J 14 bases; bases outside gene matches: 8. The CDR3 has 14 residues. Germline CDR1 and CDR2: SGHVS and FQNEAQ. The CDR3 DNA sequence: TGTGCCAGCAGCCCCGGGACTAGCGGGGGTACAGAGTTCTTC. It yields the protein CASSPGTSGGTEFF.

In regard to this clone: This sequence may be a read error, since a much larger clone differs from it by one base. The genes are TRBV11-3 and TRBJ2-2, with 7 bases lining up with TRBD1. There are 14 residues in the CDR3. Germline-derived CDR1 and CDR2 are SGHNT and YENEEA. Germline trimming cut 6 bases from V and 0 bases from J; bases unmatched to any gene: 1. CDR3 residues: CASSDRANTGELFF. DNA of the CDR3: TGTGCCAGCAGTGACAGGGCGAACACCGGGGAGCTGTTTTTT.

The chain has TRBV7-8 and TRBJ2-5; 11 nucleotides match TRBD2. Germline V lookup: CDR1 SGHVS, CDR2 FQNEAQ. Germline trimming cut 5 bases from V and 5 bases from J; bases unmatched to any gene: 4. The CDR3 spans 14 residues. For the CDR3, the DNA is TGTGCCAGCAGCCCAACTAGCGGGGGTGAGACCCAGTACTTC. Amino acids: CASSPTSGGETQYF.

The rearrangement links TRBV7-8 to TRBJ2-1, with TRBD2 matching over 8 bases. Germline CDR1 reads SGHVS; CDR2 reads FQNEAQ. The V gene end was trimmed by 8 bases and the J gene end by 8 bases; junction bases not matched to a gene: 8. The CDR3 spans 13 residues. DNA of the CDR3: TGTGCCAGCCGCCGGGGACTAGGACATGAGCAGTTCTTC. Encoded protein: CASRRGLGHEQFF.

The J gene is TRBJ2-1, the V gene TRBV9, with 9 bases that match TRBD2. V dropped 2 bases and J dropped 9; count of bases not matched to a gene: 9. This CDR3 has 15 residues. CDR1 and CDR2 (germline): SGDLS, YYNGEE. CDR3 DNA sequence: TGTGCCAGCAGCGTGGGCGGGGGGGCCTCTGTTGAGCAGTTCTTC. Encoded protein: CASSVGGGASVEQFF.

The DNA of the CDR3 is TGTGCCAGCAGTTTATCCCGCAGTTATTTGAATGGCTACACCTTC. It is translated as CASSLSRSYLNGYTF. This rearrangement joins TRBV27 to TRBJ1-2; D gene ambiguous. The CDR3 is 15 residues long. Germline V CDR1 and CDR2: MNHEY, SMNVEV (reference sequence). Trimming left V 0 bases short and J 6 bases short, with 14 bases between.

CDR3 nucleotide sequence: TGTGCCAGCAGCCTCGGGGGGTCGGGGGAGCTGTTTTTT. It is translated as CASSLGGSGELFF. This chain uses TRBV12-3 or TRBV12-4 with TRBJ2-2, with 7 positions matching TRBD2. The CDR3 covers 13 residues. J was trimmed by 8 bases and V by 6 bases; bases with no gene match: 6.

The CDR3 reads CASSSGGVLSETQYF. As DNA, the CDR3 is TGTGCCAGCAGTTCGGGGGGAGTTTTATCAGAGACCCAGTACTTC. The chain recombines TRBV28 with TRBJ2-5, with 7 nucleotides matching TRBD2. CDR3 length: 15 residues. CDR1 is MDHEN, CDR2 SYDVKM, per germline. V lost 4 bases and J lost 4; bases outside the gene matches: 9.

This sequence joins TRBV29-1 and TRBJ1-5; TRBD1 aligns across 9 bases. Germline V lookup: CDR1 SQVTM, CDR2 ANQGSEA. The CDR3 totals 13 residues. The J segment lost 8 bases and the V segment lost 7 bases, leaving 9 bases of the junction unmatched. The CDR3 DNA is TGCAGCGCTTGGGACAGGGCGGGGGAGCCCCAGCATTTT. It encodes CSAWDRAGEPQHF. Full variable domain (missing parts from reference TRBV29-1 and TRBJ1-5): SAVISQKPSRDICQRGTSLTIQCQVDSQVTMMFWYRQQPGQSLTLIATANQGSEATYESGFVIDKFPISRPNLTFSTLTVSNMSPEDSSIYLCSAWDRAGEPQHFGDGTRLSIL.

This chain joins TRBV7-8 and TRBJ2-1, with 12 bases fitting TRBD2. The germline CDR1 and CDR2 sequences are SGHVS and FQNEAQ. There are 16 residues in the CDR3. The V gene end was trimmed by 5 bases and the J gene end by 3 bases; junction bases not matched to a gene: 5. The CDR3 nucleotides are TGTGCCAGCAGCCCACTAGCGGGGGGTGTCTACAATGAGCAGTTCTTC. It is translated as CASSPLAGGVYNEQFF.

This chain connects TRBV11-2 to TRBJ2-7; 7 nucleotides agree with TRBD1. Germline CDR1 and CDR2: SGHAT and FQNNGV. This CDR3 has 14 residues. V was pared by 5 bases and J by 2 bases, with 6 bases of the junction left unmatched. This CDR3 reads CASSRGQVTYEQYF. The CDR3 DNA is TGTGCCAGCAGCAGAGGACAGGTAACCTACGAGCAGTACTTC. Full variable domain (missing parts from reference TRBV11-2 and TRBJ2-7): EAGVAQSPRYKIIEKRQSVAFWCNPISGHATLYWYQQILGQGPKLLIQFQNNGVVDDSQLPKDRFSAERLKGVDSTLKIQPAKLEDSAVYLCASSRGQVTYEQYFGPGTRLTVT.

V is TRBV6-2 or TRBV6-3 and J is TRBJ1-5; no clear D gene. CDR3 length: 14 amino acids. Germline V CDR1 and CDR2: MNHEY, SVGEGT. With 2 bases removed from V and 1 base from J, the gap between germline ends came to 6 bases. The CDR3 loop is CASSYMASNQPQHF. The CDR3 DNA follows: TGTGCCAGCAGTTACATGGCAAGCAATCAGCCCCAGCATTTT.

This chain joins TRBV18 and TRBJ1-3, with 7 bases matching TRBD1. With 6 bases clipped from V and 13 bases from J, the junction kept 12 bases outside the gene matches. Per germline, CDR1 KGHSH and CDR2 LQKENI. This CDR3 has 13 residues. CDR3 sequence: CASSPTTGALIYF. In nucleotides, the CDR3 is TGTGCCAGCTCTCCGACAACAGGGGCGTTAATATATTTT. The full variable domain, with the rest looked up from reference TRBV18 and TRBJ1-3, is NAGVMQNPRHLVRRRGQEARLRCSPMKGHSHVYWYRQLPEEGLKFMVYLQKENIIDESGMPKERFSAEFPKEGPSILRIQQVVRGDSAAYFCASSPTTGALIYFGEGSWLTVV.

This clone was observed a few times. V gene TRBV3-1 (or the pseudogene TRBV3-2) combines with J gene TRBJ2-7, with D perhaps matching TRBD1 (6 bases). This CDR3 spans 15 amino acids. Trimming pared 5 bases from V and 2 bases from J, leaving 16 bases between. From germline, CDR1 is LGHDT and CDR2 YNNKEL (reference sequence). CDR3 sequence: CASSVTGPIAYEQYF. CDR3 nucleotides: TGTGCCAGCAGCGTCACAGGGCCAATAGCCTACGAGCAGTACTTC.

This clone has only one observation. The chain joins TRBV12-5 to TRBJ2-1; TRBD2 matches 9 bases. After removal of 5 bases from V and 9 bases from J, the junction contained 8 bases not matched to a gene. Germline CDR1 LGHNT, CDR2 FRNRAP. The CDR3 totals 14 residues. CDR3 in DNA: TGTGCTAGTGGTCGGGGACTAGCCAGTGGTGAGCAGTTCTTC. Protein sequence: CASGRGLASGEQFF.